Reported below is one T cell receptor (beta chain). Its antigen is undetermined. Once RNA had been extracted, it was reverse transcribed into cDNA to act as the sequencing template. The assay was immunoSEQ multiplex PCR, and TCRdb's table has in-frame clones only and misses some. The sample holds approximately 140,000 clones; about 86% are singletons and the top ten take roughly 13%. The data are from a study of CD8+ T cells in alopecia areata. General observations from the study: The study found higher clonality in lesional than normal scalp, especially in alopecia totalis/universalis. Clonality in the scalp and expanded CD8+ clones ranked among the top 100 were significantly decreased by tofacitinib.

V was pared by 6 bases and J by 8 bases, with 13 bases between. Germline CDR1 and CDR2: SQVTM and ANQGSEA. The CDR3 runs 11 residues. Treatment defined: oral pan-JAK inhibitor, 5-10 mg twice daily. Researchers took lesional scalp punch biopsies and peripheral blood from people who were alopecia areata patients. The specimen comprised CD8+ T cells sorted from blood, sampled at week 4, from a patient treated with tofacitinib. The TCR was taken from a human donor with alopecia areata. V and J are TRBV29-1 and TRBJ1-1, with D unresolved. The CDR3 nucleotides read TGCAGCGTCACCCGGGGTGTCGAAGCTTTCTTT. Protein: CSVTRGVEAFF.